A selection of T cell receptor beta chains follows, all from one sample in a study of T cell responses to AZD1222 COVID-19 vaccine. Data came from immunoSEQ multiplex PCR; TCRdb stores just in-frame clones and leaves some out. The sample contains roughly 180,000 clones, roughly 87% of which appear only once. Sequenced material: peripheral blood, taken on day 0 of AZD1222 vaccination. These receptors were obtained from an adult in good health. CDR3s include the opening cysteine and the closing phenylalanine or tryptophan. D genes are given only for firm matches. Expanded clones get a size class; other rows say once, few or many, or leave the size out.

TRBV29-1	TRBJ1-4	.	.	TGCAGCGTTGGAGGGTTTGGGGAAAAACTGTTTTTT	CSVGGFGEKLFF
TRBV18	TRBJ1-1	.	.	TGTGCCAGCTCACTGAGCATTTTTAGGGACGAGAACACTGAAGCTTTCTTT	CASSLSIFRDENTEAFF
TRBV27	TRBJ2-1	.	TRBD1	TGTGCCAGCAGGCTGGGACAGGGGAATAAGGAGCAGTTCTTC	CASRLGQGNKEQFF
TRBV7-2	TRBJ2-7	.	TRBD2	TGTGCCAGCAGCTTAGACCCAGCGGGAGGCCCTCACGAGCAGTACTTC	CASSLDPAGGPHEQYF
TRBV19	TRBJ1-1	.	.	TGTGCCAGTAGTATAGGTGTAGTCGGGGCTTTCTTT	CASSIGVVGAFF
TRBV6-5	TRBJ1-1	.	.	TGTGCCAGCAGTTACGACCGGGCTTTCTTT	CASSYDRAFF
TRBV11-3	TRBJ2-1	.	.	TGTGCCAGCAGCTTATGGATCTCCCACAGGGATGAGCAGTTCTTC	CASSLWISHRDEQFF
TRBV5-8	TRBJ1-3	.	.	TGTGCCAGCAGCTTCCAGGCCATCTCTGGAAACACCATATATTTT	CASSFQAISGNTIYF
TRBV7-9	TRBJ2-3	few	.	TGTGCCAGCAGCCCTCGGAGGCTCATCCAGGGGAGCACAGATACGCAGTATTTT	CASSPRRLIQGSTDTQYF
TRBV19	TRBJ2-7	.	TRBD1	TGTGCCAGTAGTAGGGGCCCGGGACAGGTAGCCTACGAGCAGTACTTC	CASSRGPGQVAYEQYF
TRBV30	TRBJ1-3	.	.	TGTGCCTGGAGTCCCGGGGTTGGAAACACCATATATTTT	CAWSPGVGNTIYF
TRBV3-1/TRBV3-2	TRBJ2-5	.	.	TGTGCCAGCAGCCAAAAACTAGCAGTGGAAGAGACCCAGTACTTC	CASSQKLAVEETQYF
TRBV18	TRBJ1-1	few	TRBD1	TGTGCCAGCTCACCCTCAGGGACAGGGGACTTCAGGGGCACTGAAGCTTTCTTT	CASSPSGTGDFRGTEAFF
TRBV28	TRBJ1-5	.	.	TGTGCCAGCAGTTTGGGGGGGTTCCCTCATTTT	CASSLGGFPHF
TRBV6-5	TRBJ1-2	.	TRBD1	TGTGCCAGCAGTAGGACAGGGGACTATGGCTACACCTTC	CASSRTGDYGYTF
TRBV28	TRBJ2-7	.	TRBD1	TGTGCCAGCAGTTGGACAGGGGCCGGCAACGAGCAGTACTTC	CASSWTGAGNEQYF
TRBV6-5	TRBJ2-7	.	.	TGTGCCAGCAGGCGACTTTCCTCCTACGAGCAGTACTTC	CASRRLSSYEQYF
TRBV4-1	TRBJ1-5	.	.	TGCGCCAGCAGCCAACTCCCTATTTCTGGCAGGGGAGAGGATCAGCCCCAGCATTTT	CASSQLPISGRGEDQPQHF
TRBV5-8	TRBJ2-7	.	TRBD2	TGTGCCAGCAGCTTGAGGACTAGCGGCTACGAGCAGTACTTC	CASSLRTSGYEQYF
TRBV19	TRBJ2-5	.	.	TGTGCCAGTAGCTCGGGCATCGCGCGGGAGACCCAGTACTTC	CASSSGIARETQYF
TRBV13	TRBJ2-2	few	.	TGTGCCAGCAGCAGAAGCGACAGGCCCGGGGAGCTGTTTTTT	CASSRSDRPGELFF
TRBV2	TRBJ2-7	.	.	TGTGCCAGCAGTGAGCCGACAGCCTCCTACGAGCAGTACTTC	CASSEPTASYEQYF
TRBV5-5	TRBJ1-2	.	TRBD1	TGTGCCAGCAGCATTGGAGGACAGGGGGCGGAGGGCTACACCTTC	CASSIGGQGAEGYTF
TRBV9	TRBJ1-1	.	.	TGTGCCAGCAGCGTAGTTGTCCAGAACACTGAAGCTTTCTTT	CASSVVVQNTEAFF
TRBV7-3	TRBJ2-1	.	TRBD2	TGTGCCAGCAGCCCAGCGGGAGACTCCTACAATGAGCAGTTCTTC	CASSPAGDSYNEQFF
TRBV2	TRBJ2-7	.	.	TGTGCCAGCAGTGCGACCGGTGTGGGGGCCTACGAGCGGTACTTC	CASSATGVGAYERYF
TRBV5-4	TRBJ2-3	few	TRBD2	TGTGCCAGCAGCTTGAGCGGGAGCAGGACAGATACGCAGTATTTT	CASSLSGSRTDTQYF
TRBV2	TRBJ1-6	.	.	TGTGCCAGCAGTTCTACAGGGTCTCGGTCACCCCTCCACTTT	CASSSTGSRSPLHF
TRBV2	TRBJ1-1	.	.	TGTGCCAGCAGTGGGCCGGGGATGAACACTGAAGCTTTCTTT	CASSGPGMNTEAFF
TRBV7-9	TRBJ1-2	few	TRBD1	TGTGCCAGCAGGACAGGGGGCGCGGAGGACTATGGCTACACCTTC	CASRTGGAEDYGYTF
TRBV27	TRBJ2-1	.	.	TGTGCCAGCAGAGAGGGCAATGAGCAGTTCTTC	CASREGNEQFF
TRBV2	TRBJ2-1	.	TRBD2	TGTGCCAGCAGTGCGCCTAGCGGGAGGGTCGCCAATGAGCAGTTCTTC	CASSAPSGRVANEQFF
TRBV5-4	TRBJ2-3	.	TRBD2	TGTGCCAGCAGCTTGGGCGGCCTAGCGGCTAGCACAGATACGCAGTATTTT	CASSLGGLAASTDTQYF
TRBV5-1	TRBJ1-2	.	.	TGCGCCAGCAGCGCCAACGGTTTCGGGGGCGACTATGGCTACACCTTC	CASSANGFGGDYGYTF
TRBV30	TRBJ2-5	.	.	TGTGCCTGGATGAACGGGGGAGGAGGAGAGACCCAGTACTTC	CAWMNGGGGETQYF
TRBV30	TRBJ2-1	.	TRBD2	TGTGCCTGGAGTCGACTAGCGGGAGGGCTAAATGAGCAGTTCTTC	CAWSRLAGGLNEQFF
TRBV4-2	TRBJ2-7	.	.	TGTGCCAGCAGCCAAGAGCGTGCGGGATCCTACGAGCAGTACTTC	CASSQERAGSYEQYF
TRBV6-5	TRBJ1-1	.	.	TGTGCCAGCAGCGTTACGCTGGTGGGGAGCACTGAAGCTTTCTTT	CASSVTLVGSTEAFF
TRBV12-3/TRBV12-4	TRBJ1-6	.	TRBD1	TGTGCCAGCAGCCGGGACAGGGACTCACCCCTCCACTTT	CASSRDRDSPLHF
TRBV28	TRBJ2-4	.	.	TGTGCCAGCAGTCCGGGCGACATCTCCGGCGAAAACATTCAGTACTTC	CASSPGDISGENIQYF
TRBV6-5	TRBJ2-2	.	.	TGTGCCAGCAGGGGGCGGGATCACCGGGAGCTGTTTTTT	CASRGRDHRELFF
TRBV11-2	TRBJ2-7	.	.	TGTGCCAGCTCCTTCGGGAGCGGGTACGAGCAGTACTTC	CASSFGSGYEQYF
TRBV7-2	TRBJ1-4	.	TRBD1	TGTGCCAGCAGCTTCGCACAGGGGGCTAATGAAAAACTGTTTTTT	CASSFAQGANEKLFF
TRBV7-9	TRBJ1-3	.	.	TGTGCCAGCAGCTTAGCTTTAGGGGCCTCTGGAAACACCATATATTTT	CASSLALGASGNTIYF
TRBV3-1/TRBV3-2	TRBJ1-2	.	.	TGTGCCAGCAGCCAAGTAGCGGACTATGGCTACACCTTC	CASSQVADYGYTF
TRBV10-2	TRBJ1-5	few	.	TGCGCCAGCAGTGACCTAACGCGGAGCAATCAGCCCCAGCATTTT	CASSDLTRSNQPQHF
TRBV30	TRBJ2-7	.	TRBD2	TGTGCCTGGAGTGACCATAGCGGGAGTAGGTCCTACGAGCAGTACTTC	CAWSDHSGSRSYEQYF
TRBV10-3	TRBJ2-7	once	TRBD1	TGTGCCATCAGTGAGTCTGGGACAGGGCAATACGAGCAGTACTTC	CAISESGTGQYEQYF
TRBV5-1	TRBJ2-7	once	.	TGCGCCAGCAGCTTGCTCGGATACGAGCAGTACTTC	CASSLLGYEQYF
TRBV11-2	TRBJ1-2	once	.	TGTGCCAGCAGCCGGGCAGGGCTCTATGGCTACACCTTC	CASSRAGLYGYTF
TRBV14	TRBJ1-4	.	.	TGTGCCAGCAGCCGCGGGATACTTAATGAAAAACTGTTTTTT	CASSRGILNEKLFF
TRBV27	TRBJ1-2	.	.	TGTGCCAGCGTCGGCAGGGACTATGGCTACACCTTC	CASVGRDYGYTF